The clone carrying this TCR beta chain has more than one count but fewer than ten. This sample is part of a study of CD4 and CD8 cells across lung adenocarcinoma regions. TCRdb re-analysed the PCR reads in MiXCR, keeping a single row per CDR3 protein. The sample carries approximately 25,000 distinct CDR3 sequences, under 60% recorded once. Samples came from patients with localized non-small cell lung adenocarcinoma. Sequenced: CD8+ T cells from the center of a lung tumor. This receptor was taken from a male donor with lung adenocarcinoma. The CD4 and CD8 labels of this study may be unreliable.

The CDR3 DNA reads TGCGCCAGCAGTTTGACAGGGATATCCTACGAGCAGTACTTC. This encodes CASSLTGISYEQYF. This chain connects TRBV23-1 to TRBJ2-7; 7 bases match TRBD1. TRBV23-1 is an open reading frame, and its role is uncertain. V was clipped by 5 bases and J by 1 base; unmatched bases: 5. This CDR3 is 14 amino acids long.